This TCR beta chain was sequenced for a study of CD8 T cells in Susac syndrome. Reverse transcription used about 0.45 to 1 ug RNA and random hexamers. TCRdb re-called the immunoSEQ multiplex PCR reads with MiXCR, one entry per CDR3 protein. The sample contains around 150,000 distinct CDR3 sequences, about 93% of which appear only once. Germline CDR1 and CDR2: LGHDT and YNNKEL (reference sequence). The CDR3 runs to 16 residues. The J segment lost 5 bases and the V segment lost 0 bases, leaving 6 bases of the junction unmatched. This sequence originates from a human donor in good health. V and J are TRBV3-1 and TRBJ2-5; 10 bases agree with TRBD2. The sample was CD8+ T cells from PBMCs. The CDR3 DNA reads TGTGCCAGCAGCCAAGAAGGACTAGCGGTGGATGAGACCCAGTACTTC. Encoded protein: CASSQEGLAVDETQYF.